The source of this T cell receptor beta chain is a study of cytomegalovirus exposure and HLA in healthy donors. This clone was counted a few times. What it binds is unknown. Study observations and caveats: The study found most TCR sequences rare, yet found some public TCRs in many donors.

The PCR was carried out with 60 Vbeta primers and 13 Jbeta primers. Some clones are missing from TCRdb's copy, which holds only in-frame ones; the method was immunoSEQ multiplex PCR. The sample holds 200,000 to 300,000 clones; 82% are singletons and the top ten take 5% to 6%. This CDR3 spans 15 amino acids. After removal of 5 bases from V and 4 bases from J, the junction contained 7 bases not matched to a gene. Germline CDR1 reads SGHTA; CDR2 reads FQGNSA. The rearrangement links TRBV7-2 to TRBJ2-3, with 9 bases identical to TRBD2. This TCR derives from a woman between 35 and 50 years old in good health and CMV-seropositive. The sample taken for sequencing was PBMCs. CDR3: CASSQSGGPSDTQYF. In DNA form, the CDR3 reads TGTGCCAGCAGCCAAAGCGGGGGGCCGTCAGATACGCAGTATTTT.